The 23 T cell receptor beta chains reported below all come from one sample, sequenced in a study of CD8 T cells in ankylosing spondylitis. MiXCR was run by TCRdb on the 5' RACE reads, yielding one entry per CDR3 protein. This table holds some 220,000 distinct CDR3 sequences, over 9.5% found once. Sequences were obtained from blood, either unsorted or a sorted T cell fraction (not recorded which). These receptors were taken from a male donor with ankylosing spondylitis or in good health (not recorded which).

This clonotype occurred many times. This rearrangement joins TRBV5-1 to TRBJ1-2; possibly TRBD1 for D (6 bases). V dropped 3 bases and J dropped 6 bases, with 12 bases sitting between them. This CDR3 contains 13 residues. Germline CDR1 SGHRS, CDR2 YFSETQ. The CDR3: CASSSGGQHGYTF. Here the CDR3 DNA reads TGCGCCAGCAGCTCAGGCGGACAGCATGGCTACACCTTC.

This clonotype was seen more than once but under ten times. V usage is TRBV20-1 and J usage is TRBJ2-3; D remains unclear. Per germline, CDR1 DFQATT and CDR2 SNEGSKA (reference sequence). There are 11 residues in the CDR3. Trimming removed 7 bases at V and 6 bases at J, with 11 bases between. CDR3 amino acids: CSVQSADTQYF. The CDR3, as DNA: TGCAGTGTTCAGTCAGCGGATACGCAGTATTTT.

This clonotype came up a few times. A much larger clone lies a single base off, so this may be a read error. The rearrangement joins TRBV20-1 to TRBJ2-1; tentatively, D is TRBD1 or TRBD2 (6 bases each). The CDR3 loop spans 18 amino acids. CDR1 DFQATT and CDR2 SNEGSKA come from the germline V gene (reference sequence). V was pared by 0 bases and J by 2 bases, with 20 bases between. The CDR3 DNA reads TGCAGTGCTAGAGAATTGAGGGGGACGGGAGACCCCTACAATGAGCAGTTCTTC. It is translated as CSARELRGTGDPYNEQFF.

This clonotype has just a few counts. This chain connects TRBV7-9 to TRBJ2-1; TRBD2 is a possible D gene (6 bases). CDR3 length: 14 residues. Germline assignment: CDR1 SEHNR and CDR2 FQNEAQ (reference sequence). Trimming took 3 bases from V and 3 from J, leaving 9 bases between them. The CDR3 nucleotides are TGTGCCAGCAGCTTGGGGCGGGACTACAATGAGCAGTTCTTC. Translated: CASSLGRDYNEQFF.

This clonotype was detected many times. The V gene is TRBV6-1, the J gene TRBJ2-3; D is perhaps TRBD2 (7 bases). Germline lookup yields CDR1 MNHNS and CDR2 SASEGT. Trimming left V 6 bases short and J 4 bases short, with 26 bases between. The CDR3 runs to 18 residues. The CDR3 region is CASRPRFSSGGGPDTQYF. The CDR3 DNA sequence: TGTGCCAGCAGACCCCGGTTCTCCTCGGGCGGGGGCCCAGATACGCAGTATTTT.

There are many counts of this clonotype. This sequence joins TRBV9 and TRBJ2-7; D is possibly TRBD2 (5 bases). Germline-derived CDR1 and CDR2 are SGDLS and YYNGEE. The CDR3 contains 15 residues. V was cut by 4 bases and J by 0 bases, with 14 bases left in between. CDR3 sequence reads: CASSPHSGISYEQYF. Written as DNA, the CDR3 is TGTGCCAGCAGCCCCCACTCGGGGATCTCCTACGAGCAGTACTTC.

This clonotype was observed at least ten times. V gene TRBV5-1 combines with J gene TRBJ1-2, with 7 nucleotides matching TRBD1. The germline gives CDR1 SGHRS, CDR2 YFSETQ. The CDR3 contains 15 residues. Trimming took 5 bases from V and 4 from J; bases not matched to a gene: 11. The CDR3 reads CASSLEGTAFYGYTF. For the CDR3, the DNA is TGCGCCAGCAGTCTGGAGGGGACAGCCTTCTATGGCTACACCTTC.

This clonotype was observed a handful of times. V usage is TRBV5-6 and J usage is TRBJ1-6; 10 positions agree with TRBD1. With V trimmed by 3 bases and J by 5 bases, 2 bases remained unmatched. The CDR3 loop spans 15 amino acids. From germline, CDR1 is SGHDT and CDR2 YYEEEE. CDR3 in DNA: TGTGCCAGCAGCTATGGGACAGGGGATAATTCACCCCTCCACTTT. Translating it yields CASSYGTGDNSPLHF. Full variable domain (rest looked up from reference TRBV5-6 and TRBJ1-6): DAGVTQSPTHLIKTRGQQVTLRCSPKSGHDTVSWYQQALGQGPQFIFQYYEEEERQRGNFPDRFSGHQFPNYSSELNVNALLLGDSALYLCASSYGTGDNSPLHFGNGTRLTVT.

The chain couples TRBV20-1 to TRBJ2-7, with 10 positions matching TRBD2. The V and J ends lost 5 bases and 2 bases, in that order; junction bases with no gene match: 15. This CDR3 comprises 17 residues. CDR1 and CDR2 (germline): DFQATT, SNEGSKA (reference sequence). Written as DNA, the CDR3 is TGCAGTGCTCCCCCCCTAGCGGGAGTATTCGGAGCCTACGAGCAGTACTTC. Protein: CSAPPLAGVFGAYEQYF.

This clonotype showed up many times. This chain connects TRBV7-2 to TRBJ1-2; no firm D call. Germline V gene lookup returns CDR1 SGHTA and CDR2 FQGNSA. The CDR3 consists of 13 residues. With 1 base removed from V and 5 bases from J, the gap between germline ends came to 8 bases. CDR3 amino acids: CASSLEVEYGYTF. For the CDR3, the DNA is TGTGCCAGCAGCTTAGAAGTGGAGTATGGCTACACCTTC.

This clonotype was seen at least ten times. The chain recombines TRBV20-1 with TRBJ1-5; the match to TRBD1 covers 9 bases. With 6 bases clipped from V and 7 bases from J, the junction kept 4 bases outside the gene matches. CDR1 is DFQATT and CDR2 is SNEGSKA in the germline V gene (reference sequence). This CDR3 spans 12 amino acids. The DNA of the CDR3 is TGCAGTGCAGGGGACAGGGAGCAGCCCCAGCATTTT. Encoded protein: CSAGDREQPQHF.

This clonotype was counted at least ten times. CDR3 sequence: CASSLGGLPGYNEQFF. For the CDR3, the DNA is TGTGCCAGCAGCTTAGGGGGCCTTCCCGGTTACAATGAGCAGTTCTTC. This chain links TRBV7-2 with TRBJ2-1; weak D call: TRBD1 (5 bases). Germline CDR1 and CDR2: SGHTA and FQGNSA. Trimming shortened V by 1 base and J by 4 bases, and 14 bases separated the two germline ends. The CDR3 runs to 16 residues. Looking up the rest from reference TRBV7-2 and TRBJ2-1 gives the full variable domain: GAGVSQSPSNKVTEKGKDVELRCDPISGHTALYWYRQSLGQGLEFLIYFQGNSAPDKSGLPSDRFSAERTGGSVSTLTIQRTQQEDSAVYLCASSLGGLPGYNEQFFGPGTRLTVL.

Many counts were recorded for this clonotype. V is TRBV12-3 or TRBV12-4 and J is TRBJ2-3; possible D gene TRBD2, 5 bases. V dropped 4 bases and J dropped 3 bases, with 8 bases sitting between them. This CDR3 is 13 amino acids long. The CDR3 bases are TGTGCCAGCAGTTCGGACTGGACAGATACGCAGTATTTT. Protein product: CASSSDWTDTQYF.

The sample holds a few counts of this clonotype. In DNA, the CDR3 is TGTGCCAGCAGTCCTCATAGCGGGGGTGGGAATGAGCAGTTCTTC. This codes for CASSPHSGGGNEQFF. The V and J genes are TRBV6-2 or TRBV6-3 and TRBJ2-1; 9 nucleotides line up with TRBD2. J was trimmed by 7 bases and V by 5 bases; bases with no gene match: 9. CDR3 length equals 15 residues. Germline loops: CDR1 MNHEY, CDR2 SVGEGT.

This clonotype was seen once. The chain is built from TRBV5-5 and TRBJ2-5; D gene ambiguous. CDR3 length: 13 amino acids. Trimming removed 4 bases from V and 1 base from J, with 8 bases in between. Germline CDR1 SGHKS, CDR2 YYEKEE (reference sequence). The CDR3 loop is CASSNKVQETQYF. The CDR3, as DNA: TGTGCCAGCAGCAATAAAGTCCAAGAGACCCAGTACTTC.

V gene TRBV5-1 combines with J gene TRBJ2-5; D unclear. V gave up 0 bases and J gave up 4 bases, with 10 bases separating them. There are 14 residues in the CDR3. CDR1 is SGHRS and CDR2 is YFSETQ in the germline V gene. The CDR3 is CASSLAVGAETQYF. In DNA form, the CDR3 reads TGCGCCAGCAGCTTGGCCGTTGGAGCAGAGACCCAGTACTTC. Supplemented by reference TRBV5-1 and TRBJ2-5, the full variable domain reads KAGVTQTPRYLIKTRGQQVTLSCSPISGHRSVSWYQQTPGQGLQFLFEYFSETQRNKGNFPGRFSGRQFSNSRSEMNVSTLELGDSALYLCASSLAVGAETQYFGPGTRLLVL.

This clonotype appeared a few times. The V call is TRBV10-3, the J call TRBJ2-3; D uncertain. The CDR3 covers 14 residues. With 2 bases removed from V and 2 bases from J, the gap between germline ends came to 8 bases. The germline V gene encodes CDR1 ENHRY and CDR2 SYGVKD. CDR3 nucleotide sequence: TGTGCCATCAGTGAGCGCCGTCACACAGATACGCAGTATTTT. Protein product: CAISERRHTDTQYF.

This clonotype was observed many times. The CDR3 coding sequence is TGTGCCAGCAGCTTAGAGCCGGGAATGACTGAAGCTTTCTTT. The encoded protein is CASSLEPGMTEAFF. V is TRBV7-2 and J is TRBJ1-1; no definite D call. Germline CDR1 and CDR2: SGHTA and FQGNSA. V was pared by 1 base and J by 5 bases, with 11 bases between. The CDR3 runs to 14 residues.

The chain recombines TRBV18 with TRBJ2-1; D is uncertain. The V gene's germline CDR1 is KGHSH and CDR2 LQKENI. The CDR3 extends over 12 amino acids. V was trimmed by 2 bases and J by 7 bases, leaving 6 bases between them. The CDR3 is CASSPIVNEQFF. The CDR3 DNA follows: TGTGCCAGCTCACCAATAGTAAATGAGCAGTTCTTC.

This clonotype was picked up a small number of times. Here the CDR3 DNA reads TGTGCCAGCAGCTACACCGGGCGGAGGGGGAACACTGAAGCTTTCTTT. Translated, it gives CASSYTGRRGNTEAFF. V gene TRBV6-8 combines with J gene TRBJ1-1; D might be TRBD1 (5 bases). The CDR3 is 16 amino acids. V lost 6 bases and J 1 base, leaving 18 bases between the germline ends. Germline lookup yields CDR1 MNHGY and CDR2 SAAAGT.

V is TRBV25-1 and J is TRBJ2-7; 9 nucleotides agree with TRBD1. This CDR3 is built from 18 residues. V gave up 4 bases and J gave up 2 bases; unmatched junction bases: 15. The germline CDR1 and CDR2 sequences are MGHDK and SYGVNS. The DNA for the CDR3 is TGTGCCAGCAGTGCATCCCCGGGACAGGGCTTCGCCACCTACGAGCAGTACTTC. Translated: CASSASPGQGFATYEQYF.

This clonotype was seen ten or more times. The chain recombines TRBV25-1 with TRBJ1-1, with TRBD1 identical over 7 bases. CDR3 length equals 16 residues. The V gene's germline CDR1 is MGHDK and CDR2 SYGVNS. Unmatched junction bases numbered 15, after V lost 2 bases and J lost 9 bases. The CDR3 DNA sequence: TGTGCCAGCAGTGAACGGGACAGCCTAAACCAAGATAAAGCTTTCTTT. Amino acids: CASSERDSLNQDKAFF.

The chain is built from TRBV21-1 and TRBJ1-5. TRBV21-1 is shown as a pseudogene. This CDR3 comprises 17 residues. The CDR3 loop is CASSKVEPPRRNQPQHF. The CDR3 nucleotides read TGTGCCAGCAGCAAAGTCGAACCTCCGAGGAGGAATCAGCCCCAGCATTTT.